Presented here are 21 T cell receptor beta chains from one specimen sequenced in a study of blood T cell repertoires in COVID-19. Profiling relied on immunoSEQ multiplex PCR, and the TCRdb table lists in-frame clones only, not all of them. The sample lists about 220,000 clones; roughly 85% were seen once. Source material: peripheral blood. These receptors all come from a man aged 45 to 65 who had recovered from COVID-19.

This clone was detected only a few times. V is TRBV19 and J is TRBJ1-5; no clear D gene. CDR3 size: 16 residues. The germline V and J ends were trimmed by 3 bases and 0 bases, with 12 bases remaining between them. Germline V gives CDR1 LNHDA, CDR2 SQIVND (reference sequence). The CDR3 reads CASSMYGGNSNQPQHF. Written as DNA, the CDR3 is TGTGCCAGTAGTATGTATGGAGGGAATAGCAATCAGCCCCAGCATTTT. The full variable domain, its missing parts supplied by reference TRBV19 and TRBJ1-5, is DGGITQSPKYLFRKEGQNVTLSCEQNLNHDAMYWYRQDPGQGLRLIYYSQIVNDFQKGDIAEGYSVSREKKESFPLTVTSAQKNPTAFYLCASSMYGGNSNQPQHFGDGTRLSIL.

This clone was detected only a few times. The gene calls are TRBV5-1 and TRBJ2-7, with 12 nucleotides matching TRBD2. The CDR3 contains 15 residues. Germline CDR1 SGHRS, CDR2 YFSETQ. J was trimmed by 8 bases and V by 0 bases; bases with no gene match: 6. CDR3 bases: TGCGCCAGCAGCTTGGGGACTAGCGGGAACCTTCAGCAGTACTTC. As protein: CASSLGTSGNLQQYF. Combining the CDR3 with reference TRBV5-1 and TRBJ2-7 gives the whole variable domain KAGVTQTPRYLIKTRGQQVTLSCSPISGHRSVSWYQQTPGQGLQFLFEYFSETQRNKGNFPGRFSGRQFSNSRSEMNVSTLELGDSALYLCASSLGTSGNLQQYFGPGTRLTVT.

Only one count was recorded for this clone. The chain combines TRBV28 with TRBJ1-5; a weak D match, TRBD1 (5 bases). In germline, CDR1 is MDHEN, CDR2 SYDVKM. Trimming took 10 bases from V and 2 from J, leaving 12 bases between them. The CDR3 length is 13 residues. The CDR3: CATGGYGNQPQHF. CDR3 nucleotides: TGTGCCACCGGGGGGTATGGCAATCAGCCCCAGCATTTT.

This clone appeared a few times. This sequence joins TRBV2 and TRBJ1-4; no firm D call. V dropped 6 bases and J dropped 0 bases, with 8 bases sitting between them. This CDR3 comprises 14 residues. The germline V gene has CDR1 SNHLY and CDR2 FYNNEI. The CDR3 DNA sequence: TGTGCCAGCAGCACTCCACCAACTAATGAAAAACTGTTTTTT. Translated: CASSTPPTNEKLFF.

V gene TRBV10-3 combines with J gene TRBJ2-5; 8 positions agree with TRBD1. The CDR3 runs to 17 residues. Trimming cost V 6 bases and J 3 bases; bases outside gene matches: 15. The germline CDR1 and CDR2 sequences are ENHRY and SYGVKD. CDR3 nucleotides: TGTGCCATCAGCCACCAGGGGGCAGGGGGTGTCAAAGAGACCCAGTACTTC. Protein sequence: CAISHQGAGGVKETQYF.

The rearrangement links TRBV7-9 to TRBJ1-2, with TRBD1 matching 7 bases. V was pared by 4 bases and J by 5 bases, with 10 bases of the junction left unmatched. This CDR3 is 15 amino acids long. Germline CDR1 and CDR2: SEHNR and FQNEAQ (reference sequence). The CDR3 sequence: CASSSTGTAQYGYTF. The CDR3 coding sequence is TGTGCCAGCAGCTCTACCGGGACAGCCCAATATGGCTACACCTTC.

V and J are TRBV27 and TRBJ2-3, with 7 bases matching TRBD2. Germline CDR1 and CDR2: MNHEY and SMNVEV (reference sequence). The CDR3 has 15 residues. Unmatched junction bases numbered 7, after V lost 4 bases and J lost 3 bases. The CDR3 coding sequence is TGTGCCAGCAGTTATGTGGGAGGGCCGACAGATACGCAGTATTTT. Translating gives CASSYVGGPTDTQYF.

A single count supports this clone. The rearrangement joins TRBV5-5 to TRBJ2-5; D is unclear. The CDR3 length is 12 residues. V was cut by 4 bases and J by 5 bases, with 9 bases left in between. Looked up from germline, CDR1 is SGHKS and CDR2 is YYEKEE (reference sequence). CDR3 bases: TGTGCCAGCAGCCGGGTCTGGGAGACCCAGTACTTC. This codes for CASSRVWETQYF.

The chain joins TRBV20-1 to TRBJ1-5; no clear D gene. Germline V gives CDR1 DFQATT, CDR2 SNEGSKA (reference sequence). Between the trimmed V and J ends, which lost 3 bases and 0 bases, there was a span of 9 bases. The CDR3 length is 14 residues. The CDR3 sequence is CSASSGSSNQPQHF. The DNA of the CDR3 is TGCAGTGCTAGTTCGGGTAGTAGCAATCAGCCCCAGCATTTT.

The rearrangement uses TRBV24-1 and TRBJ2-3; 8 positions agree with TRBD2. This CDR3 region has 16 residues. After removal of 3 bases from V and 1 base from J, the junction contained 5 bases not matched to a gene. CDR1 is KGHDR, CDR2 SFDVKD, per germline. In DNA, the CDR3 is TGTGCCACCAGTGATAGGCTAGCGGGTGGCACAGATACGCAGTATTTT. Amino acids: CATSDRLAGGTDTQYF.

The genes are TRBV9 and TRBJ1-2, with 8 bases identical to TRBD1. Germline-derived CDR1 and CDR2 are SGDLS and YYNGEE. Losses at the gene ends were 2 bases for V and 5 bases for J; bases not matched to a gene: 11. CDR3 length: 16 residues. The chain's CDR3 is CASSVNDRGSLYGYTF. CDR3 nucleotide sequence: TGTGCCAGCAGCGTGAATGACAGGGGTTCGCTGTATGGCTACACCTTC. Complete variable domain (other parts from reference TRBV9 and TRBJ1-2): DSGVTQTPKHLITATGQRVTLRCSPRSGDLSVYWYQQSLDQGLQFLIQYYNGEERAKGNILERFSAQQFPDLHSELNLSSLELGDSALYFCASSVNDRGSLYGYTFGSGTRLTVV.

This clone was detected a few times. The CDR3 coding sequence is TGTGCCTGGAGGGGCGGGTCCAAAAACATTCAGTACTTC. Translation: CAWRGGSKNIQYF. The chain recombines TRBV30 with TRBJ2-4; TRBD2 is a possible D gene (5 bases). Trimming left V 3 bases short and J 2 bases short, with 8 bases between. The CDR3 runs 13 residues. Germline lookup yields CDR1 GTSNPN and CDR2 SVGIG (reference sequence).

The chain joins TRBV18 to TRBJ2-6, with TRBD2 as a possible D gene (6 bases). This CDR3 comprises 14 residues. Per germline, CDR1 KGHSH and CDR2 LQKENI. The V end was cut by 7 bases, the J end by 7 bases, with 14 bases between. For the CDR3, the DNA is TGTGCCAGCTTCTCCCTGGAGGGTGCCAACGTCCTGACTTTC. The encoded protein is CASFSLEGANVLTF.

This clone was seen only once. The rearrangement uses TRBV6-5 and TRBJ2-7, with TRBD2 matching over 14 bases. The CDR3 length is 16 residues. The germline CDR1 and CDR2 sequences are MNHEY and SVGAGI. The ends lost 2 bases at V and 4 bases at J; junction bases unmatched: 4. The CDR3 protein is CASSYAGTSGSYEQYF. CDR3 bases: TGTGCCAGCAGTTACGCTGGGACTAGCGGGAGTTACGAGCAGTACTTC.

The rearrangement uses TRBV5-1 and TRBJ1-5, with TRBD1 matching 9 bases. The V segment lost 0 bases and the J segment 6 bases; nucleotides outside the gene matches: 7. CDR3 length: 16 amino acids. Germline V gene sequence: CDR1 SGHRS, CDR2 YFSETQ. CDR3 amino acids: CASSLEGTGRGQPQHF. CDR3 nucleotides: TGCGCCAGCAGCTTGGAGGGGACAGGGAGGGGTCAGCCCCAGCATTTT.

The chain recombines TRBV18 with TRBJ1-2; the D is unclear. Germline V CDR1 and CDR2: KGHSH, LQKENI. The CDR3 totals 13 residues. V was pared by 3 bases and J by 10 bases, with 15 bases between. CDR3 DNA sequence: TGTGCCAGCTCACCCTATTATGACGGAGACTACACCTTC. Translating gives CASSPYYDGDYTF.

This chain uses TRBV14 with TRBJ2-1, with 11 nucleotides matching TRBD2. This CDR3 has 16 amino acids. Germline values: CDR1 SGHDN, CDR2 FVKESK. The junction had 5 bases not matched to a gene; V was cut back by 4 bases and J by 3 bases. The DNA for the CDR3 is TGTGCCAGCAGCCTAATAGCGGGAGGGATCTACAATGAGCAGTTCTTC. This gives the protein CASSLIAGGIYNEQFF.

The rearrangement links TRBV11-2 to TRBJ2-7; TRBD2 matches 8 bases. V dropped 0 bases and J dropped 7; count of bases not matched to a gene: 8. This CDR3 is built from 15 residues. Germline CDR1 SGHAT, CDR2 FQNNGV. This chain's CDR3 is CASSLELAGSKEQYF. DNA for the CDR3: TGTGCCAGCAGCTTAGAGCTAGCGGGTTCTAAGGAGCAGTACTTC.

The CDR3 region has the DNA TGTGCCAGCAGCTCGCCACCGGACAGATATAGCAATCAGCCCCAGCATTTT. Translated: CASSSPPDRYSNQPQHF. V usage is TRBV21-1 and J usage is TRBJ1-5; the table's D call TRBD1 went unverified against the DNA. TRBV21-1 is labeled a pseudogene. CDR3 size: 17 residues.

The rearrangement links TRBV5-6 to TRBJ2-2, with TRBD1 identical over 7 bases. There are 15 residues in the CDR3. V shed 3 bases, J shed 2 bases, and the junction held 4 bases outside the gene matches. Germline V gene sequence: CDR1 SGHDT, CDR2 YYEEEE. Here the CDR3 DNA reads TGTGCCAGCAGCTCCGGGGACAGAAACACCGGGGAGCTGTTTTTT. Translation: CASSSGDRNTGELFF.

This sequence joins TRBV7-9 and TRBJ2-1, with TRBD2 matching over 9 bases. From germline, CDR1 is SEHNR and CDR2 FQNEAQ (reference sequence). The CDR3 spans 17 residues. V shed 0 bases, J shed 7 bases, and the junction held 10 bases outside the gene matches. CDR3 nucleotides: TGTGCCAGCAGCTTAGCGCAGACTAGCGGTGGTCGAAATGAGCAGTTCTTC. It encodes CASSLAQTSGGRNEQFF.